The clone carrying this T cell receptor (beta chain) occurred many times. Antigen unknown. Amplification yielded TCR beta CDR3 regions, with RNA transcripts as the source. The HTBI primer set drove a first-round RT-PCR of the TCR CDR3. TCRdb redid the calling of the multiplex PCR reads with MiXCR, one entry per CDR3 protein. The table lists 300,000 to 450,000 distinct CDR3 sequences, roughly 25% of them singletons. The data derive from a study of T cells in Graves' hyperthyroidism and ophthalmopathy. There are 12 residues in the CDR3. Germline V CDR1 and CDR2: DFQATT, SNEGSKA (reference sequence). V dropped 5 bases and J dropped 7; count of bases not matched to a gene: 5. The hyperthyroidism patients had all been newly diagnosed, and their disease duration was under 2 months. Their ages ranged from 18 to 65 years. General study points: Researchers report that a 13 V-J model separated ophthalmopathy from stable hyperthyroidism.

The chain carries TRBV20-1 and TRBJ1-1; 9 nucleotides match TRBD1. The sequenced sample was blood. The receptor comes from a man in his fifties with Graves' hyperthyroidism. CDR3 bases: TGCAGTGCTCCACGACAGGGGGATGAAGCTTTCTTT. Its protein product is CSAPRQGDEAFF.